The T cell receptor (beta chain) described here comes from a study of shared clonotypes between healthy human individuals. Study-wide context: CD4 naive cells filled three plates per donor, CD4 memory three, CD8 naive two and CD8 memory one.

Findings and limits, study-wide: About 5.2% was the fraction of naive CD4 clonotypes found shared across a few donors. Naive subsets typically showed greater estimated richness than memory subsets.

Trimming pared 2 bases from V and 0 bases from J, leaving 9 bases between. Per germline, CDR1 SGHRS and CDR2 YFSETQ. The CDR3 runs 14 residues. The method was immunoSEQ multiplex PCR; TCRdb's version includes in-frame clones alone and lacks a portion of them. This table has 2 million to 2.5 million clones, over 90% appearing once. A note on this clone: The antigen is undetermined. The sample contains more than one DNA sequence encoding this CDR3.

The origin of this receptor is a young man in good health. Some clones in this sample may be carry-over from other donors' samples. This chain links TRBV5-1 with TRBJ2-7; tentative D call: TRBD2 (5 bases). The sequenced sample consisted of naive CD4+ T cells from PBMCs. The sample's subset: CD45RA+ positively selected. The DNA of the CDR3 is TGCGCCAGCAGCTTAGCGGCAGCCTCCTACGAGCAGTACTTC. Protein: CASSLAAASYEQYF. The full variable domain, its missing parts supplied by reference TRBV5-1 and TRBJ2-7, is KAGVTQTPRYLIKTRGQQVTLSCSPISGHRSVSWYQQTPGQGLQFLFEYFSETQRNKGNFPGRFSGRQFSNSRSEMNVSTLELGDSALYLCASSLAAASYEQYFGPGTRLTVT.